This T cell receptor beta chain was sequenced during a study of blood T cell repertoires in COVID-19. Study-wide background: The study drew acute and convalescent COVID-19 samples from the United States, Italy and Spain.

Study processing details: The assay estimated nucleated cells by amplifying reference gene primers. Generated by immunoSEQ multiplex PCR, the TCRdb table keeps only in-frame clones and is missing some. Clonal size and the V and J genes are those of that table, whereas D and trimming came from the DNA. The table lists 150,000 to 200,000 clones, 85% to 90% of them singletons. Recovered status applied to Cohort 3 donors who had two consecutive negative PCRs. It also applied to those with clearance or with symptom resolution. Germline CDR1 is SGHKS and CDR2 is YYEKEE (reference sequence). V lost 0 bases to trimming and J lost 5 bases; unmatched junction nucleotides: 6. This CDR3 is 16 amino acids long.

This TCR was sampled from a woman aged 50 to 60 who had recovered from COVID-19. The sample consisted of PBMCs or T cells enriched from blood (not recorded which). This chain links TRBV5-5 with TRBJ2-1, with 9 bases matching TRBD2. This chain's CDR3 is CASSLASGLADNEQFF. In DNA, the CDR3 is TGTGCCAGCAGCTTGGCGTCGGGACTAGCTGACAATGAGCAGTTCTTC. The variable domain in full, completed from reference TRBV5-5 and TRBJ2-1, reads DAGVTQSPTHLIKTRGQQVTLRCSPISGHKSVSWYQQVLGQGPQFIFQYYEKEERGRGNFPDRFSARQFPNYSSELNVNALLLGDSALYLCASSLASGLADNEQFFGPGTRLTVL.